Detailed here is one T cell receptor beta chain. Libraries were prepared by immunoSEQ multiplex PCR; TCRdb keeps only in-frame clonotypes and omits some of them. This sample carries approximately 36,000 clones, 79% of them seen once, and the ten largest clones take approximately 3.1%. Tumor tissue was taken before any definitive surgery or chemotherapy was given. The data derive from a study of high-grade serous ovarian cancer treatment subgroups. The sequence came from a human donor with high-grade serous ovarian cancer. The source material was tumor tissue.

CDR3 sequence: CASNDDYQETQYF. The CDR3 DNA follows: TGTGCCAGCAACGACGACTACCAAGAGACCCAGTACTTC. This chain joins TRBV21-1 and TRBJ2-5; the table assigns TRBD2, which was not confirmed against the DNA. TRBV21-1 is a listed pseudogene. The CDR3 consists of 13 residues.